These 9 T cell receptor beta chains originate from one sample sequenced in a study of T cell responses to AZD1222 COVID-19 vaccine. The method was immunoSEQ multiplex PCR; TCRdb's version includes in-frame clones alone and lacks a portion of them. The table has about 150,000 clones, approximately 90% seen once; the top ten hold 4% to 6%. Material: peripheral blood, obtained on day 0 of AZD1222 vaccination. These receptors all stem from an adult in good health.

This clone was counted a single time. The chain recombines TRBV19 with TRBJ2-2; unclear D gene. This CDR3 is 13 amino acids long. V dropped 3 bases and J dropped 3 bases, with 5 bases sitting between them. The V gene's germline CDR1 is LNHDA and CDR2 SQIVND (reference sequence). CDR3 loop: CASSIIYTGELFF. CDR3 nucleotides: TGTGCCAGTAGTATTATATACACCGGGGAGCTGTTTTTT.

V and J are TRBV6-1 and TRBJ2-2, with D perhaps TRBD2 (5 bases). This CDR3 comprises 16 residues. In germline, CDR1 is MNHNS, CDR2 SASEGT. V lost 0 bases and J lost 8, with 16 bases in between. CDR3 coding DNA: TGTGCCAGCAGTGAAGCCCGGACTCCGGCGGTTGGGGAGCTGTTTTTT. It translates to CASSEARTPAVGELFF.

V is TRBV6-5 and J is TRBJ1-2; 7 nucleotides line up with TRBD1. Germline trimming cut 4 bases from V and 8 bases from J; bases unmatched to any gene: 7. Germline V gives CDR1 MNHEY, CDR2 SVGAGI. The CDR3 length is 13 residues. The CDR3 bases are TGTGCCAGCAGTTCCCAACAGGGGCGGGGCTACACCTTC. This sequence encodes CASSSQQGRGYTF.

The genes are TRBV18 and TRBJ2-5, with D unresolved. CDR3 length: 12 residues. Germline CDR1 reads KGHSH; CDR2 reads LQKENI. Trimming took off 6 bases at V and 3 bases at J, with 8 bases between the two ends. The CDR3: CASSTSEETQYF. Written as DNA, the CDR3 is TGTGCCAGCTCTACCAGTGAAGAGACCCAGTACTTC.

The rearrangement joins TRBV5-1 to TRBJ1-1; D gene unclear. This CDR3 spans 15 amino acids. Germline CDR1 is SGHRS and CDR2 is YFSETQ. V dropped 0 bases and J dropped 0 bases, with 9 bases sitting between them. CDR3 region: CASSLADLMNTEAFF. CDR3 nucleotides: TGCGCCAGCAGCTTGGCCGATTTGATGAACACTGAAGCTTTCTTT. Supplemented by reference TRBV5-1 and TRBJ1-1, the full variable domain reads KAGVTQTPRYLIKTRGQQVTLSCSPISGHRSVSWYQQTPGQGLQFLFEYFSETQRNKGNFPGRFSGRQFSNSRSEMNVSTLELGDSALYLCASSLADLMNTEAFFGQGTRLTVV.

This clone was detected only once. The chain recombines TRBV20-1 with TRBJ1-1; D ambiguous. There are 11 residues in the CDR3. From germline, CDR1 is DFQATT and CDR2 SNEGSKA (reference sequence). The V gene lost 6 bases and the J gene lost 2 bases, with 7 bases spanning the gap. The CDR3 bases are TGCAGTGCGAGGGTTAACACTGAAGCTTTCTTT. Its protein is CSARVNTEAFF.

The rearrangement links TRBV5-6 to TRBJ1-2; D remains unclear. V lost 3 bases, J lost 0 bases, and 9 bases lay in between. This CDR3 is 14 amino acids long. CDR1 and CDR2 from the germline V gene are SGHDT and YYEEEE. CDR3 DNA: TGTGCCAGCAGCTCGGACGTAGCTAACTATGGCTACACCTTC. Amino acid sequence: CASSSDVANYGYTF.

The rearrangement links TRBV18 to TRBJ2-4, with TRBD1 matching 10 bases. The CDR3 runs to 13 residues. V dropped 3 bases and J dropped 13; count of bases not matched to a gene: 6. CDR1 and CDR2 (germline): KGHSH, LQKENI. The CDR3 region is CASSPSDRGSQYF. The CDR3 DNA reads as TGTGCCAGCTCACCTTCGGACAGGGGGTCCCAGTACTTC. Combining the CDR3 with reference TRBV18 and TRBJ2-4 gives the whole variable domain NAGVMQNPRHLVRRRGQEARLRCSPMKGHSHVYWYRQLPEEGLKFMVYLQKENIIDESGMPKERFSAEFPKEGPSILRIQQVVRGDSAAYFCASSPSDRGSQYFGAGTRLSVL.

This chain uses TRBV29-1 with TRBJ2-3, with TRBD2 matching over 9 bases. Trimming removed 8 bases from V and 2 bases from J; junction bases left unmatched: 8. Germline values: CDR1 SQVTM, CDR2 ANQGSEA. CDR3 length equals 14 residues. The DNA of the CDR3 is TGCAGCCTAATACTAGCGGGTACCACAGATACGCAGTATTTT. It encodes CSLILAGTTDTQYF.